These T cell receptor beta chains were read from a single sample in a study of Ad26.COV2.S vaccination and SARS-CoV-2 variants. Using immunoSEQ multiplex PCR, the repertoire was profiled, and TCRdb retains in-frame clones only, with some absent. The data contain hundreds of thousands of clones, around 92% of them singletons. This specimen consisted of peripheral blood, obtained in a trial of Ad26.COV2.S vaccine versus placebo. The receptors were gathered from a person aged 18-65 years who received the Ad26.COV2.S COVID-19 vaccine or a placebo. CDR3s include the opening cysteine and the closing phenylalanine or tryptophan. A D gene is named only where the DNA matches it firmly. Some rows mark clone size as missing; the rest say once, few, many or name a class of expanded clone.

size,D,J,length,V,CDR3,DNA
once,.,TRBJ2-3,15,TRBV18,CASSRSTVGTDTQYF,TGTGCCAGCTCACGCTCGACAGTGGGCACAGATACGCAGTATTTT
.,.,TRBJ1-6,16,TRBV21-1,CASSNNKGSYNSPLHF,TGTGCCAGCAGCAATAACAAGGGTTCCTATAATTCACCCCTCCACTTT
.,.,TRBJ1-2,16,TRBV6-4,CASSDPLGILGYGYTF,TGTGCCAGCAGTGACCCATTAGGGATCTTGGGATATGGCTACACCTTC
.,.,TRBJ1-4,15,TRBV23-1,CASSQSRSIWEKLFF,TGCGCCAGCAGTCAATCGAGGTCAATCTGGGAAAAACTGTTTTTT
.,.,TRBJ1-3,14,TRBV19,CASSMGDVRNTIYF,TGTGCCAGTAGTATGGGGGACGTCCGGAACACCATATATTTT
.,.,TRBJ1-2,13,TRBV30,CAWGGTGRDGYTF,TGTGCCTGGGGAGGGACGGGGAGAGATGGCTACACCTTC
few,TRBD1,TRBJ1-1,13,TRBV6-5,CASPAWTGGPAFF,TGTGCCAGCCCCGCCTGGACAGGGGGGCCAGCTTTCTTT
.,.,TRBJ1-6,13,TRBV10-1,CASSDRVGSPLHF,TGCGCCAGCAGTGACAGGGTTGGATCACCCCTCCACTTT
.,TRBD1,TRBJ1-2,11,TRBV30,CAYTGGTRYTF,TGTGCCTATACAGGGGGGACCCGCTACACCTTC
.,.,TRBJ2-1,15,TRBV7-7,CASSPDQLSHNEQFF,TGTGCTAGCAGCCCAGACCAACTGAGTCACAATGAGCAGTTCTTC
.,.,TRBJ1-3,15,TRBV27,CASSLTPNSGNTIYF,TGTGCCAGCAGCCTGACACCTAACTCTGGAAACACCATATATTTT
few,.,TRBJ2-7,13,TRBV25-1,CASSPTASYEQYF,TGTGCCAGCAGTCCTACAGCTAGCTACGAGCAGTACTTC
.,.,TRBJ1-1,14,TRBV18,CASSPSRGGTEAFF,TGTGCCAGCTCACCCAGTCGGGGGGGCACTGAAGCTTTCTTT
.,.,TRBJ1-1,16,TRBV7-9,CASSLGVDRRGTEAFF,TGTGCCAGCAGCTTAGGGGTGGACAGAAGGGGCACTGAAGCTTTCTTT
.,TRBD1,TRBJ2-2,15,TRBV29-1,CSVVAGGQFTGELFF,TGCAGCGTTGTGGCAGGGGGCCAGTTCACCGGGGAGCTGTTTTTT
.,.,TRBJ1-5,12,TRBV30,CAWSAGNQPQHF,TGTGCCTGGAGTGCTGGCAATCAGCCCCAGCATTTT
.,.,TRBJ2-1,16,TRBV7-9,CASSLGDSLAYNEQFF,TGTGCCAGCAGCTTAGGCGACAGCCTCGCCTACAATGAGCAGTTCTTC
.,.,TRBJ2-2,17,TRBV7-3,CASSPRYARAGTGELFF,TGTGCCAGCAGCCCAAGATATGCCAGGGCGGGCACCGGGGAGCTGTTTTTT
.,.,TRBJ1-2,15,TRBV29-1,CSVDPTTETNYGYTF,TGCAGCGTTGACCCCACCACGGAAACTAACTATGGCTACACCTTC
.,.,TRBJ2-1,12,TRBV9,CASSVAYNEQFF,TGTGCCAGCAGCGTCGCATACAATGAGCAGTTCTTC
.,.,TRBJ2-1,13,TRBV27,CASSWLGDNEQFF,TGTGCCAGCAGTTGGCTCGGGGACAATGAGCAGTTCTTC
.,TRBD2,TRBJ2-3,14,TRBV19,CASSIAERGDTQYF,TGTGCCAGTAGTATCGCGGAGCGGGGAGATACGCAGTATTTT
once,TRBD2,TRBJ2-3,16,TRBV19,CASSILPGLAIDTQYF,TGTGCCAGTAGTATCTTACCGGGACTAGCGATAGATACGCAGTATTTT
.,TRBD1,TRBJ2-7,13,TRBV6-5,CASTGTATWEQYF,TGTGCCAGCACAGGGACAGCTACGTGGGAGCAGTACTTC
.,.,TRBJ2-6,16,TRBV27,CASGSRVLSGANVLTF,TGTGCCAGCGGCTCCAGGGTCCTCTCTGGGGCCAACGTCCTGACTTTC
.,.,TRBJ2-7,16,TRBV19,CASSIDGSPASHEQYF,TGTGCCAGTAGTATAGATGGAAGCCCGGCGTCCCACGAGCAGTACTTC
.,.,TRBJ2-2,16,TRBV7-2,CASRKARQSNTGELFF,TGTGCCAGCAGGAAGGCCCGACAGTCGAACACCGGGGAGCTGTTTTTT
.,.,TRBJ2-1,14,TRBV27,CASSSSISSNEQFF,TGTGCCAGCAGTTCATCGATTAGCTCCAATGAGCAGTTCTTC
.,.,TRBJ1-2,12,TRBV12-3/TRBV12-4,CASSLEGGGYTF,TGTGCCAGCAGTTTAGAAGGGGGGGGCTACACCTTC
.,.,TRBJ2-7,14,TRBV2,CASSDFGGGFEQYF,TGTGCCAGCAGTGACTTTGGAGGGGGCTTCGAGCAGTACTTC
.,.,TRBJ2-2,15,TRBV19,CASSNRTGYTGELFF,TGTGCCAGTAGTAATAGGACGGGATACACCGGGGAGCTGTTTTTT
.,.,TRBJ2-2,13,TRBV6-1,CASSETSPGELFF,TGTGCCAGCAGTGAGACTAGTCCCGGGGAGCTGTTTTTT
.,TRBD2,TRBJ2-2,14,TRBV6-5,CASWTSGITGELFF,TGTGCCAGCTGGACTAGCGGGATCACCGGGGAGCTGTTTTTT
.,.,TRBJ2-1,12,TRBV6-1,CASSELPNEQFF,TGTGCCAGCAGTGAACTTCCCAATGAGCAGTTCTTC
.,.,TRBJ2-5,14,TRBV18,CASSSWEVGETQYF,TGTGCCAGCTCATCGTGGGAAGTAGGGGAGACCCAGTACTTC
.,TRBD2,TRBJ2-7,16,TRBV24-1,CATSDSTSGRAFRQYF,TGTGCCACCAGTGATTCGACTAGCGGGAGGGCCTTCCGGCAGTACTTC
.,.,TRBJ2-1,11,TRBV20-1,CSALGGDEQFF,TGCAGTGCCCTGGGTGGCGATGAGCAGTTCTTC
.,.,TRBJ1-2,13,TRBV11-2,CASSLRDWFGYTF,TGTGCCAGCAGCTTGAGGGACTGGTTTGGCTACACCTTC
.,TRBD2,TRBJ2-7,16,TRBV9,CASSVALAGGPYEQYF,TGTGCCAGCAGCGTAGCTCTCGCGGGAGGGCCCTACGAGCAGTACTTC
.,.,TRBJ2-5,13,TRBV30,CAWSYGGGETQYF,TGTGCCTGGAGTTACGGGGGCGGAGAGACCCAGTACTTC
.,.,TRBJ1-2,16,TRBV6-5,CASSFPGREGIYGYTF,TGTGCCAGCAGTTTCCCCGGGAGGGAAGGTATCTATGGCTACACCTTC
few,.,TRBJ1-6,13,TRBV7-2,CASSGRYNSPLHF,TGTGCCAGCAGCGGACGATATAATTCACCCCTCCACTTT
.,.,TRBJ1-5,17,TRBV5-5,CASSLVPGREGNQPQHF,TGTGCCAGCAGCTTGGTCCCCGGTAGGGAGGGCAATCAGCCCCAGCATTTT
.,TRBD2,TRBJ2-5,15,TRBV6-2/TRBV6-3,CASSLAGAEMETQYF,TGTGCCAGCAGTCTAGCGGGGGCCGAGATGGAGACCCAGTACTTC
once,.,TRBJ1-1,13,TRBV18,CASSPRRDTEAFF,TGTGCCAGCTCACCACGGCGGGACACTGAAGCTTTCTTT
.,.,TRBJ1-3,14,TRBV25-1,CASSRVSAGNTIYF,TGTGCCAGCAGTCGGGTCTCAGCTGGAAACACCATATATTTT
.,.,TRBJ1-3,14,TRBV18,CASSPSGTGNTIYF,TGTGCCAGCTCACCATCCGGGACTGGAAACACCATATATTTT
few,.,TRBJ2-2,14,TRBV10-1,CASKEQSGSGELFF,TGCGCCAGCAAGGAGCAGTCCGGGAGCGGGGAGCTGTTTTTT
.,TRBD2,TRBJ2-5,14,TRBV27,CASRSSGGAETQYF,TGTGCCAGCAGGTCTAGCGGGGGGGCGGAGACCCAGTACTTC
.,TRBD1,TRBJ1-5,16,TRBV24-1,CATSDRQGTSNQPQHF,TGTGCCACCAGTGATAGACAGGGGACTAGCAATCAGCCCCAGCATTTT
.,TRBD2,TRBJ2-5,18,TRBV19,CASSPIGGLAGLRETQYF,TGTGCCAGTAGCCCCATAGGGGGACTAGCGGGACTGCGAGAGACCCAGTACTTC
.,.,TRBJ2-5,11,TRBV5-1,CASSWGETQYF,TGCGCCAGCAGCTGGGGGGAGACCCAGTACTTC
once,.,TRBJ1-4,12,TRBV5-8,CASSLQNEKLFF,TGTGCCAGCAGCTTACAGAATGAAAAACTGTTTTTT
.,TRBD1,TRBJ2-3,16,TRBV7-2,CASSLGRDRYTDTQYF,TGTGCCAGCAGCTTAGGGCGGGACAGGTACACAGATACGCAGTATTTT
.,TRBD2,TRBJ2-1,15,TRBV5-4,CASSAAGESYNEQFF,TGTGCCAGCAGCGCCGCGGGGGAATCCTACAATGAGCAGTTCTTC
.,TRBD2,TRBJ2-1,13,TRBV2,CASSLAGDNEQFF,TGTGCCAGCAGTCTAGCGGGGGACAATGAGCAGTTCTTC
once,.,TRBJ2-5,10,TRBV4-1,CASSGETQYF,TGCGCCAGCTCGGGGGAGACCCAGTACTTC
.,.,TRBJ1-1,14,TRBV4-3,CASSQDVGVTEAFF,TGCGCCAGCAGCCAAGACGTCGGGGTAACTGAAGCTTTCTTT
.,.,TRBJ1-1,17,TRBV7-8,CASSKVVRRFMNTEAFF,TGTGCCAGCAGTAAAGTTGTCCGCAGATTTATGAACACTGAAGCTTTCTTT